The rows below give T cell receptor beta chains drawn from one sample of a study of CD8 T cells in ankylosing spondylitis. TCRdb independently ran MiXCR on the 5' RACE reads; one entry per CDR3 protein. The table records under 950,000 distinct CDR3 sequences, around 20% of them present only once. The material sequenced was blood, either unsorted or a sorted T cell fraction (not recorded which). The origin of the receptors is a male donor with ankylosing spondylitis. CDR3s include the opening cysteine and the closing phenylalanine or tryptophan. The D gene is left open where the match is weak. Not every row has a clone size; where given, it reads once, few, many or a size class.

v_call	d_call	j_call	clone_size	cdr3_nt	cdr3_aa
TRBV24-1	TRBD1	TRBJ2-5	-	TGTGCCACCCCGGACAGGGTGGAGGAGACCCAGTACTTC	CATPDRVEETQYF
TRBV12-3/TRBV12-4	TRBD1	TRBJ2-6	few	TGTGCCAGCGGGGGACAGAGAAACTCTGGGGCCAACGTCCTGACTTTC	CASGGQRNSGANVLTF
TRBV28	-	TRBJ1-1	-	TGTGCCAGCAGTACCGGGACTGGAGGACCAACGGCTTTCTTT	CASSTGTGGPTAFF
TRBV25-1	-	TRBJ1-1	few	TGTGCCAGCAGTGAATACGTTATCACAAGAATGAACACTGAAGCTTTCTTT	CASSEYVITRMNTEAFF
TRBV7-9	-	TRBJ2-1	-	TGTGCCAGCAGCTCGGGGGTCTCCTACCATGAGCAGTTCTTC	CASSSGVSYHEQFF
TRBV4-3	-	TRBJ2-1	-	TGCGCCAGCAGCCATGGGTCTAGCGTTGTCCATGAGCAGTTCTTC	CASSHGSSVVHEQFF
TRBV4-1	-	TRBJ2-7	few	TGCGCCAGCAGCCAACCATTACAGGGTTCCTACGAGCAGTACTTC	CASSQPLQGSYEQYF
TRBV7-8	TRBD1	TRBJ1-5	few	TGTGCCAGCAGCTTAAGAGGACAGGGCTTTCAGCCCCAGCATTTT	CASSLRGQGFQPQHF
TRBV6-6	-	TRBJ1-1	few	TGTGCCAGCAGGCCCCTGCCGATAGAAGCTTTCTTT	CASRPLPIEAFF
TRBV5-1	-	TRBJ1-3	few	TGCGCCAGCAGCTTGGGCTTACAGGGTTCCGCTGGAAACACCATATATTTT	CASSLGLQGSAGNTIYF
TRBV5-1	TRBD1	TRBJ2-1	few	TGCGCCAGCAGCTCAGACAGGGGGCGCGTAAACAATGAGCAGTTCTTC	CASSSDRGRVNNEQFF
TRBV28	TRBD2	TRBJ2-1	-	TGTGCCAGCAGTTTAAGCGGGACTAGCGTAATCAATGAGCAGTTCTTC	CASSLSGTSVINEQFF
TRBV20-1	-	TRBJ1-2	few	TGCAGTGCCCGGTGGCAGGGAGGGGCCTATGGCTACACCTTC	CSARWQGGAYGYTF
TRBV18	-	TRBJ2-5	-	TGTGCCAGCTCACCACTCCAGGCGATTTCAGTTCAAGAGACCCAGTACTTC	CASSPLQAISVQETQYF
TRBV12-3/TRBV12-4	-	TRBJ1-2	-	TGTGCCAGCACCGTGAACCTGGGAGCCTCTAACACCTTC	CASTVNLGASNTF
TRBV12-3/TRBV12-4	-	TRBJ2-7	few	TGTGCCAGCAGGCGAACGAACAGGGTCTCCTACGAGCAGTACTTC	CASRRTNRVSYEQYF
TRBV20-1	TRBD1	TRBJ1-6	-	TGCAGTGCTAGAGTTCGGGTGGACAGGGAGGGCTCACCCCTCCACTTT	CSARVRVDREGSPLHF
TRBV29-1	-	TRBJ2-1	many	TGCAGTGCCCTGGGGAATGAGCAGTTCTTC	CSALGNEQFF
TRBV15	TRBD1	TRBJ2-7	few	TGTGCCACCAGCAGAGATACAGGGGTGAACGACGAGCAGTACTTC	CATSRDTGVNDEQYF
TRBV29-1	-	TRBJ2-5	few	TGCAGCCCTAGGACAGACCAAGAGACCCAGTACTTC	CSPRTDQETQYF
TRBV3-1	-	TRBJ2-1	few	TGTGCCAGCAGCCTCTCAGGGACTCCTGAGCAGTTCTTC	CASSLSGTPEQFF
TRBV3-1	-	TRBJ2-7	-	TGTGCCAGCAGCCCCGTGGAGGGGAGCGAGCAGTACTTC	CASSPVEGSEQYF
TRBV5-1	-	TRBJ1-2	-	TGCGCCAGCAGCGCCGGCTATGGCTACACCTTC	CASSAGYGYTF
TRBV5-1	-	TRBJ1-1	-	TGCGCCAGCAGCCCACGTAGACGGGGGTGGGCTGAAGCTTTCTTT	CASSPRRRGWAEAFF
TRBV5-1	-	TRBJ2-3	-	TGCGCCAGCAGCTTGGAAGGTAATCGTTTAGATACGCAGTATTTT	CASSLEGNRLDTQYF
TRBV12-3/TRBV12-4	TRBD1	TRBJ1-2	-	TGTGCCAGCAGCAGGCAGGGGGCTGTGGGCTACACCTTC	CASSRQGAVGYTF
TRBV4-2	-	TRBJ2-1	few	TGTGCCAGCAGCCAAGAAATGTCTAGCAGGAATGAGCAGTTCTTC	CASSQEMSSRNEQFF
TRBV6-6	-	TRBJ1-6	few	TGTGCCAGCCACGGCTCCTATAATTCACCCCTCCACTTT	CASHGSYNSPLHF
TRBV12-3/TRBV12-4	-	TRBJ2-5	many	TGTGCCAGCAGTCCGTGGGGAGAGACCCAGTACTTC	CASSPWGETQYF
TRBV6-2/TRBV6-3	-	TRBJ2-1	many	TGTGCCAGCAGTCCGACCTACAATGAGCAGTTCTTC	CASSPTYNEQFF
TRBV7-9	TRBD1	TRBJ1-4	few	TGTGCCAGCAGCTTGGGGGACAGGGTAAATGAAAAACTGTTTTTT	CASSLGDRVNEKLFF
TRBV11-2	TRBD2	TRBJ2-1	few	TGTGCCAGCAGCTCGCGACTAGCGGGAGGGCATGAGCAGTTCTTC	CASSSRLAGGHEQFF
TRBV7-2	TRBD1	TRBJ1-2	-	TGTGCCAGCAGCTTACAGGGGGTCGGTGGCTACACCTTC	CASSLQGVGGYTF
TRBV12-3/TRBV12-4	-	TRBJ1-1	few	TGTGCCAGCAGTTATTGGGGCCCGAACACTGAAGCTTTCTTT	CASSYWGPNTEAFF
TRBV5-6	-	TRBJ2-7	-	TGTGCCAGCAGCTTGGGCAGATTTACCTACGAGCAGTACTTC	CASSLGRFTYEQYF
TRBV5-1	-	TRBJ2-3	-	TGCGCCAGCGGTGTGGGGGGCATGCGGACAGATACGCAGTATTTT	CASGVGGMRTDTQYF
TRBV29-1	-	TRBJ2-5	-	TGCAGCGTGGATTCTAGCGCCCAAGAGACCCAGTACTTC	CSVDSSAQETQYF
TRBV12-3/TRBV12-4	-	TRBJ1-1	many	TGTGCCAGCAGTTTCGACAGCCCCACTGAAGCTTTCTTT	CASSFDSPTEAFF
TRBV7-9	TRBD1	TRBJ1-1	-	TGTGCCAGCAGCCTGTGGGGACAGGGGGCTTGGACTGAAGCTTTCTTT	CASSLWGQGAWTEAFF
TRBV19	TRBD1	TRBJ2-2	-	TGTGCCAGTAGTATCCGGCGACAGGGTGAGCTGTTTTTT	CASSIRRQGELFF
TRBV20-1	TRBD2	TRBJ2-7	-	TGCAGTGCTAGAGATAGAAAGCGGGGGGCCTACGAGCAGTACTTC	CSARDRKRGAYEQYF
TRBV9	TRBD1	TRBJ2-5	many	TGTGCCAGCAGCGTAGGCCCGGACAGGGAAGAGACCCAGTACTTC	CASSVGPDREETQYF
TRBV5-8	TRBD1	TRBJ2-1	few	TGTGCCAGCAGCTCCTTTCAGGGGGCGCTTAATGAGCAGTTCTTC	CASSSFQGALNEQFF
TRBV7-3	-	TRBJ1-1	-	TGTGCCAGCAGCCACGGGCCGGGATCGAACACTGAAGCTTTCTTT	CASSHGPGSNTEAFF
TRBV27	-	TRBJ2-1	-	TGTGCCAGCAGTCCCCCTTCTGGGGTCTCCTACAATGAGCAGTTCTTC	CASSPPSGVSYNEQFF
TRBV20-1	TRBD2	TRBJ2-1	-	TGCAGTGCCTGGACTAGCGGTTCATTTAGCTCCTACAATGAGCAGTTCTTC	CSAWTSGSFSSYNEQFF
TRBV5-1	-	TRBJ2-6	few	TGCGCCAGCAGCCCCGGAGGTCACTCTGGGGCCAACGTCCTGACTTTC	CASSPGGHSGANVLTF
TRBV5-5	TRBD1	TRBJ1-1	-	TGTGCCAGCGGCTTTAGGACAGGGAACACTGAAGCTTTCTTT	CASGFRTGNTEAFF
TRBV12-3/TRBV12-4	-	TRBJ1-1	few	TGTGCCAGCAGCTCAGGCGGGGGCTGGAACACTGAAGCTTTCTTT	CASSSGGGWNTEAFF
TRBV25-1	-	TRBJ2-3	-	TGTGCCAGCAGTGGTGCGCCGGGGGGCACAGATACGCAGTATTTT	CASSGAPGGTDTQYF
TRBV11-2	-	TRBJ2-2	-	TGTGCCAGCAGCTTCTTGTACAGAGCCACCGGGGAGCTGTTTTTT	CASSFLYRATGELFF
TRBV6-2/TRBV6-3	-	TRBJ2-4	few	TGTGCCAGCAGTTTCCCGGATCCCAGTAGGATTCAGTACTTC	CASSFPDPSRIQYF